These T cell receptor beta chains were read from a single sample in a study of early T cells in non-severe SARS-CoV-2 infection. TCRdb reanalysed the 5' RACE reads using MiXCR and keeps one entry per CDR3 protein. The sample has tens of thousands of distinct CDR3 sequences, around 12% seen once. The starting material was whole blood, obtained at baseline. These receptors were obtained from an adult who was a healthcare worker with PCR-confirmed SARS-CoV-2 infection or an uninfected control (not recorded which). Each CDR3 is given with its conserved first and last residue. A D gene is named only where the DNA matches it firmly. For some rows the clone size is stated as once, few or many, or as a class when expanded; others skip it.

V,D,J,size,DNA,CDR3
TRBV4-2,TRBD1,TRBJ2-7,-,TGTGCCAGCCCTCAGCAACAGGGGGAGAGCTCCTACGAGCAGTACTTC,CASPQQQGESSYEQYF
TRBV7-3,-,TRBJ2-1,many,TGTGCCAGCAGCGCCCACAATGAGCAGTTCTTC,CASSAHNEQFF
TRBV13,TRBD2,TRBJ2-1,-,TGTGCCAGCAGCTTAGTGAGTCGGCTAGCGGGCGGTGAGCAGTTCTTC,CASSLVSRLAGGEQFF
TRBV27,TRBD1,TRBJ1-2,few,TGTGCCAGCCGCCAGCCGGGACAGGGGCGCCTTGGCTACACCTTC,CASRQPGQGRLGYTF
TRBV20-1,TRBD1,TRBJ2-2,few,TGCAGTGCTAGCCGCCCCGGGACAGGGGTTTTATCCGGGGAGCTGTTTTTT,CSASRPGTGVLSGELFF
TRBV5-1,-,TRBJ2-6,many,TGCGCCAGCAGCTTGGCTAGCTCTGGGGCCAACGTCCTGACTTTC,CASSLASSGANVLTF
TRBV21-1,-,TRBJ1-2,-,TGTGCCAGCAGTCTCTACCAGGCCCAGCCCACAGAGACAGACCTTAACTATGGCTACACCTTC,CASSLYQAQPTETDLNYGYTF
TRBV20-1,TRBD1,TRBJ1-4,few,TGCAGTGCTAGAGAGGGGGGGACAGCAACTAATGAAAAACTGTTTTTT,CSAREGGTATNEKLFF
TRBV6-2/TRBV6-3,TRBD1,TRBJ2-7,-,TGTGCCAGCAGACCCGGGACAGGGGCCTACGAGCAGTACTTC,CASRPGTGAYEQYF
TRBV18,-,TRBJ1-2,many,TGTGCCAGCTCACGCGAGGGTCTCTATGGCTACACCTTC,CASSREGLYGYTF
TRBV9,TRBD2,TRBJ2-7,once,TGTGCCAGCAGCGTAGTCGGCGGGAGCTACGAGCAGTACTTC,CASSVVGGSYEQYF
TRBV7-2,-,TRBJ2-3,-,TGTGCCAGCAGGGAAGGTAGCACAGATACGCAGTATTTT,CASREGSTDTQYF
TRBV4-3,TRBD1,TRBJ2-7,-,TGCGCCAGCAGCCAAGAAGGGGGCGCTTACGAGCAGTACTTC,CASSQEGGAYEQYF
TRBV5-4,TRBD2,TRBJ2-3,few,TGTGCCAGCAGCTTCGGACTAGCGGGCACAGATACGCAGTATTTT,CASSFGLAGTDTQYF
TRBV2,TRBD1,TRBJ1-5,-,TGTGCCAGCAGGGACAGGGGAGGGGGCCGCAATCAGCCCCAGCATTTT,CASRDRGGGRNQPQHF
TRBV12-3/TRBV12-4,-,TRBJ1-6,few,TGTGCCAGCAGACGTACCGGGACTCATAATTCACCCCTCCACTTT,CASRRTGTHNSPLHF
TRBV28,-,TRBJ2-5,-,TGTGCCAGCTGCAAGCGGGAAGAGACCCAGTACTTC,CASCKREETQYF
TRBV29-1,TRBD2,TRBJ2-1,medium-sized,TGCAGCGTTGAGCTAGCGGGTCCTTCCCAGTTCTTC,CSVELAGPSQFF
TRBV7-9,-,TRBJ2-1,many,TGTGCCAGCAGCTTGCGCCGCCTCTCCTACAATGAGCAGTTCTTC,CASSLRRLSYNEQFF
TRBV25-1,TRBD1,TRBJ2-1,few,TGTGCCAGCAGCGATCCGGGACAGGGGATTCATGAGCAGTTCTTC,CASSDPGQGIHEQFF
TRBV15,-,TRBJ1-4,many,TGTGCCACCAGCACCGGTAGGATTGGAGGGAACGAAAAACTGTTTTTT,CATSTGRIGGNEKLFF
TRBV20-1,-,TRBJ2-5,few,TGCAGTGCTGGCAGTTCAGCGAAGAGGTGGGCCCAAGAGACCCAGTACTTC,CSAGSSAKRWAQETQYF
TRBV28,-,TRBJ1-2,few,TGTGCCAGCAGTCCCGCGGGTCATAACTATGGCTACACCTTC,CASSPAGHNYGYTF
TRBV14,TRBD1,TRBJ1-6,-,TGTGCCAGCAGCCAAGAGGGGACAGGGGGCGTCTCACCCCTCCACTTT,CASSQEGTGGVSPLHF
TRBV19,-,TRBJ2-7,-,TGTGCCAGTAGCCCGACAGCGATCAGCTCCTACGAGCAGTACTTC,CASSPTAISSYEQYF
TRBV27,TRBD2,TRBJ2-7,-,TGTGCCAGCAGTTTGGCGGGAGTGACCTACGAGCAGTACTTC,CASSLAGVTYEQYF
TRBV29-1,-,TRBJ2-1,-,TGCAGCGTTTTTAGAATGGTCGATGAGCAGTTCTTC,CSVFRMVDEQFF
TRBV6-2/TRBV6-3,-,TRBJ2-3,-,TGTGCCAGCAGCTACAGCGGACTCATGAGCACAGATACGCAGTATTTT,CASSYSGLMSTDTQYF